This TCR beta chain was recorded in a study of regulatory T cells in long-lasting Graves disease. Study results and limitations: Patients with persistent disease shared 2,741 public clonotypes, outpacing the approximately 970 shared by new patients. Lower TCR diversity characterized persistent Graves' patients relative to newly diagnosed patients.

Time point defined: persistent/refractory GD, antithyroid drugs over 5 years with positive TRAb. The authors made the TCR library using RNA they extracted from PBMCs. In the case of this clonotype: Its antigen is not identified.

Building of the TCR beta libraries involved iRepertoire HTBI primers and Arm-PCR of CDR3 regions. TCRdb itself ran the multiplex PCR reads through MiXCR, one entry per CDR3 protein. Found here are about 430,000 distinct CDR3 sequences, 20% to 25% of them singletons; the top ten hold roughly an eighth. The receptor comes from a female donor with Graves disease. The sample consisted of peripheral blood mononuclear cells (PBMCs), taken when the disease was refractory, from a patient treated with antithyroid drugs.

CDR3 loop: CATSRDKGGNQPQHF. The CDR3 nucleotides read TGTGCCACCAGCAGAGATAAGGGGGGAAATCAGCCCCAGCATTTT. The chain joins TRBV15 to TRBJ1-5; possibly TRBD1 for D (6 bases). The length of the CDR3 is 15 residues. Germline V CDR1 and CDR2: LNHNV, YYDKDF (reference sequence). The V end was cut by 0 bases, the J end by 4 bases, with 10 bases between.